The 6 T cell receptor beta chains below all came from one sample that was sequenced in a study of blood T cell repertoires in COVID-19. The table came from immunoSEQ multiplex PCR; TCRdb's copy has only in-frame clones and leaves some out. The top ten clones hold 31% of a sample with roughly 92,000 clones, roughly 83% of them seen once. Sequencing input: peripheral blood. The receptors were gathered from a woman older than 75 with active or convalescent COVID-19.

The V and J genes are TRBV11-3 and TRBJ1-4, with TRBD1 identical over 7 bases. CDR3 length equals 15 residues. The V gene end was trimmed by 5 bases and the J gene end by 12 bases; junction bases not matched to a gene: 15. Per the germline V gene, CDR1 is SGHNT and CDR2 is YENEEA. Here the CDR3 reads CASSPRTGGQGELFF. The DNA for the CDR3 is TGTGCCAGCAGCCCAAGGACAGGCGGCCAGGGGGAACTGTTTTTT.

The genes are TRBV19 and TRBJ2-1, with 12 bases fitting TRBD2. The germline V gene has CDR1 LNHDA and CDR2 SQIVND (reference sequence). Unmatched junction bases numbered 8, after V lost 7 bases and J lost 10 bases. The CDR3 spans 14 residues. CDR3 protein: CASKASGGAREQFF. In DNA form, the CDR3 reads TGTGCCAGTAAGGCTAGCGGGGGGGCCAGAGAGCAGTTCTTC.

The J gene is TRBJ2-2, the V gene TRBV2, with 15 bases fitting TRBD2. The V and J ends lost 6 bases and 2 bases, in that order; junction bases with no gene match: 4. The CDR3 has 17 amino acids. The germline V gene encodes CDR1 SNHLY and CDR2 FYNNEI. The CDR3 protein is CASRGTSGGTNTGELFF. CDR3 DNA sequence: TGTGCCAGCAGGGGGACTAGCGGGGGGACCAACACCGGGGAGCTGTTTTTT.

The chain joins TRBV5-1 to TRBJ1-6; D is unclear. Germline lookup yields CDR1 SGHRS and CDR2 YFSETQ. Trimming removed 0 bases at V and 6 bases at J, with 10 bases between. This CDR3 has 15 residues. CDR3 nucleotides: TGCGCCAGCAGCTTGGAGTTTCGGGGTAATTCACCCCTCCACTTT. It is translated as CASSLEFRGNSPLHF.

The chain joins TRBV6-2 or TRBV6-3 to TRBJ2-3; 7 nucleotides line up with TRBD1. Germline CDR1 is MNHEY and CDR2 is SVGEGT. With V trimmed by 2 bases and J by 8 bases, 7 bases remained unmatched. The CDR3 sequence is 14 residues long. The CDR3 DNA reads TGTGCCAGCAGTTACCCCCCAGGGGGAGTTACGCAGTATTTT. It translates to CASSYPPGGVTQYF.

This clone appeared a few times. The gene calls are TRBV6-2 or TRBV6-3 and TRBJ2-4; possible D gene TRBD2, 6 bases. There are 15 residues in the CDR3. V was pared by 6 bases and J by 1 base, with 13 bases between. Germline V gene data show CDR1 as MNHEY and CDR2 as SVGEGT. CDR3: CASSKLAIAKNIQYF. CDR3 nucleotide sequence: TGTGCCAGCAGCAAGCTAGCGATTGCCAAAAACATTCAGTACTTC.